This TCR beta chain emerged from a study of cytomegalovirus exposure and HLA in healthy donors. Whole-study context: Earlier, approximately 190 million T cells were analyzed, and 95 million to 140 million unique TCR beta sequences were found among them.

CDR1 SGHNT and CDR2 YYREEE come from the germline V gene (reference sequence). The length of the CDR3 is 15 residues. V gave up 4 bases and J gave up 12 bases; unmatched junction bases: 11. Findings and limits, study-wide: CMV serostatus was the only immune exposure information that was available.

This clone has just one count. Its target is not known. A multiplex PCR was run with 60 Vbeta primers and 13 Jbeta primers. Source study methods: Unique TCR beta chains totaled roughly 81 million in a later count, with around 11 million of them shared. The table came from immunoSEQ multiplex PCR; TCRdb's copy has only in-frame clones and leaves some out. That table supplies the V and J calls and clone size; D and trimming were determined from the DNA. The sample carries 150,000 to 250,000 clones, 85% recorded once. The source is a woman aged 45-60 years in good health and CMV-seronegative. Material: PBMCs. The rearrangement joins TRBV5-4 to TRBJ2-1; 12 nucleotides agree with TRBD2. CDR3 residues: CASSPRLAGEMGQFF. CDR3 DNA: TGTGCCAGCAGCCCCCGACTAGCGGGAGAAATGGGGCAGTTCTTC.